This T cell receptor beta chain was found in a study of identical twins. Study results and limitations: Analyses based on zero insertions could be partly confounded by invariant MAIT and iNKT cells.

Looked up from germline, CDR1 is SQVTM and CDR2 is ANQGSEA. This CDR3 has 11 residues. The ends lost 5 bases at V and 6 bases at J; junction bases unmatched: 4. This clonotype was seen only a few times. As yet, its antigen is unknown. In TCRdb, the 5' RACE reads were re-called with MiXCR into one record per CDR3 protein. The table lists 400,000 to 550,000 distinct CDR3 sequences, roughly an eighth of them singletons, with approximately 1% in the top ten. These data were also filed under a second study, of yellow fever vaccine responses in identical twins. That source adds: On the reported evidence, twins' vaccine T cell responses seemed partly convergent and partly personalized.

The TCR sequence derives from a young woman in good health. The genes are TRBV29-1 and TRBJ2-7; 7 bases align to TRBD1. The sample was CD4+ T cells sorted from blood. CDR3 in amino acids: CSVSDRVEQYF. CDR3 DNA: TGCAGCGTTTCCGACAGGGTCGAGCAGTACTTC.